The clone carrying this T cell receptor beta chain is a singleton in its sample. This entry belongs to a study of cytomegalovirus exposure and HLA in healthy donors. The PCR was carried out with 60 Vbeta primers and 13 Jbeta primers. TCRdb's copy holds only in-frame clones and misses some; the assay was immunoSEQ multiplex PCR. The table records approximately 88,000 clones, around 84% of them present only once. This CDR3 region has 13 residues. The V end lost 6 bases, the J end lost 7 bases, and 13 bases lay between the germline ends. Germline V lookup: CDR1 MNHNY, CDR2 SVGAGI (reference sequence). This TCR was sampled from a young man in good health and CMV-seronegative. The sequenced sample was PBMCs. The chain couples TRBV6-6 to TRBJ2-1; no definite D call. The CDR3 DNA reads TGTGCCAGCAGCTTCGCTGAGACAAATGAGCAGTTCTTC. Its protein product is CASSFAETNEQFF.